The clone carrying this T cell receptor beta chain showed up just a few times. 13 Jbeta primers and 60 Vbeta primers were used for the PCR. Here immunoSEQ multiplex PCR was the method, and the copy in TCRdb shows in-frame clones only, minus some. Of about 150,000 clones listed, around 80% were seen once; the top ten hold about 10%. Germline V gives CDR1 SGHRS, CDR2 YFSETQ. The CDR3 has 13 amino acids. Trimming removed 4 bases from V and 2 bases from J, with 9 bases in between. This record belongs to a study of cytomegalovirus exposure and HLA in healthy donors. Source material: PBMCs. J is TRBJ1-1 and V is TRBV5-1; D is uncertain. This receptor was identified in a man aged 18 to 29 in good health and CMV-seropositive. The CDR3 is CASSPTLNTEAFF. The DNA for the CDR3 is TGCGCCAGCAGCCCTACACTAAACACTGAAGCTTTCTTT.